Described below is a single TCR beta chain sequence and its context. Its specificity is unknown. This specimen belongs to a study of shared clonotypes between healthy human individuals. The method was immunoSEQ multiplex PCR; TCRdb's version includes in-frame clones alone and lacks a portion of them. The repertoire has millions of clones, 80% to 95% of them found once; the top ten carry 0.3% to 0.4%. The V end lost 2 bases, the J end lost 1 base, and 12 bases lay between the germline ends. Germline CDR1 is SGHRS and CDR2 is YFSETQ. This CDR3 has 15 residues. Whole-study findings and limits: At large depth, rarefaction still showed sorted-subset sequencing to be incomplete.

Sequencing input: naive CD4+ T cells from PBMCs. Subset noted: CD45RA+ positively selected. The gene calls are TRBV5-1 and TRBJ1-1; D not resolved. This clonotype was sampled from a young man in good health. Some clones in this sample may be carry-over from other donors' samples. The chain's CDR3 is CASSFTIPANTEAFF. The CDR3 coding sequence is TGCGCCAGCAGCTTTACAATACCCGCGAACACTGAAGCTTTCTTT.